One and the same sample provided the 4 T cell receptor beta chains below, sequenced in a study of blood T cell repertoires in COVID-19. This table comes from immunoSEQ multiplex PCR, and its TCRdb copy is limited to in-frame clones, with some not included. The data hold fewer than 300,000 clones, with 81% observed a single time. Sample: peripheral blood. The source is a woman aged 55-69 years with active or convalescent COVID-19.

The rearrangement joins TRBV11-3 to TRBJ2-1; 12 bases fit TRBD1. This CDR3 is 13 amino acids long. J lost 15 bases, V lost 5 bases, and 8 bases had no gene match. Germline lookup yields CDR1 SGHNT and CDR2 YENEEA. The CDR3 coding sequence is TGTGCCAGCAGCCCCGGGACAGGGGGCTCCCCGTTCTTC. Translated, it gives CASSPGTGGSPFF.

V is TRBV10-3 and J is TRBJ1-2, with 7 bases identical to TRBD1. The germline CDR1 and CDR2 sequences are ENHRY and SYGVKD. This CDR3 is 13 amino acids long. Trimming at V came to 4 bases and at J to 4 bases, leaving 3 bases not matched to a gene. The CDR3 region has the DNA TGTGCCATCAGTGGGGGACAGAGCTATGGCTACACCTTC. The encoded protein is CAISGGQSYGYTF.

The V call is TRBV12-3 or TRBV12-4, the J call TRBJ1-1; the D gene is possibly TRBD1 (6 bases). Trimming left V 4 bases short and J 1 base short, with 7 bases between. The CDR3 totals 13 residues. CDR3 coding DNA: TGTGCCAGCAGTTACAGGGAGAACACTGAAGCTTTCTTT. Translation: CASSYRENTEAFF.

J is TRBJ2-3 and V is TRBV29-1; 9 bases agree with TRBD2. V lost 4 bases to trimming and J lost 5 bases; unmatched junction nucleotides: 10. CDR1 SQVTM and CDR2 ANQGSEA come from the germline V gene. The CDR3 runs to 15 residues. CDR3 residues: CSVGRGGATIDTQYF. CDR3 DNA sequence: TGCAGCGTTGGTCGCGGGGGGGCCACTATAGATACGCAGTATTTT.